The 20 T cell receptor beta chains presented below share a single source sample, sequenced in a study of blood T cell repertoires in COVID-19. The data were produced by immunoSEQ multiplex PCR, yet TCRdb's version contains in-frame clones alone and is incomplete. The sample comprises about 77,000 clones, more than 90% of which are singletons, and approximately 15% rests with the top ten. Material: peripheral blood. All receptors come from an elderly woman with active or convalescent COVID-19.

V gene TRBV6-5 combines with J gene TRBJ1-6; D is unresolved. This CDR3 has 13 amino acids. V was cut by 0 bases and J by 13 bases, with 10 bases left in between. Germline loops: CDR1 MNHEY, CDR2 SVGAGI. The CDR3 spells CASSYSLGRPLHF. CDR3 in DNA: TGTGCCAGCAGTTACTCGCTAGGGAGGCCCCTCCACTTT.

The V call is TRBV28, the J call TRBJ1-6, with D possibly TRBD1 on 6 matching bases. CDR1 is MDHEN, CDR2 SYDVKM, per germline. The ends were cut back, 5 bases at V and 1 base at J, with 12 bases in the middle. The CDR3 contains 16 residues. The chain's CDR3 is CASSIQTGSYNSPLHF. CDR3 coding DNA: TGTGCCAGCAGTATACAAACAGGGTCCTATAATTCACCCCTCCACTTT.

In this sample, this clone turned up once. The chain couples TRBV30 to TRBJ1-5; 7 nucleotides match TRBD1. This CDR3 spans 17 amino acids. The V segment lost 0 bases and the J segment 0 bases; nucleotides outside the gene matches: 8. Germline-derived CDR1 and CDR2 are GTSNPN and SVGIG (reference sequence). CDR3 region: CAWSVPRTGYSNQPQHF. DNA of the CDR3: TGTGCCTGGAGTGTACCCCGGACAGGCTATAGCAATCAGCCCCAGCATTTT.

This clone was seen more than once but under ten times. This chain joins TRBV19 and TRBJ1-5, with D uncertain. Germline V lookup: CDR1 LNHDA, CDR2 SQIVND (reference sequence). The CDR3 runs 16 residues. The V end was cut by 0 bases, the J end by 0 bases, with 9 bases between. The CDR3: CASSIEGRFSNQPQHF. The CDR3 DNA sequence: TGTGCCAGTAGTATAGAGGGCAGGTTTAGCAATCAGCCCCAGCATTTT.

This clone was detected only once. The J gene is TRBJ1-2, the V gene TRBV4-3; D ambiguous. The CDR3 has 16 amino acids. In germline, CDR1 is LGHNA, CDR2 YSLEER. Between the trimmed V and J ends, which lost 0 bases and 4 bases, there was a span of 15 bases. CDR3 sequence: CASSQDRIGVGYGYTF. Here the CDR3 DNA reads TGCGCCAGCAGCCAAGATCGAATCGGGGTCGGCTATGGCTACACCTTC.

This clone was seen only once. The chain combines TRBV11-2 with TRBJ1-3; no definite D call. In germline, CDR1 is SGHAT, CDR2 FQNNGV. Trimming pared 5 bases from V and 0 bases from J, leaving 11 bases between. CDR3 length equals 15 residues. The CDR3 region is CASSTTLASGNTIYF. The CDR3 DNA follows: TGTGCCAGCAGCACTACCCTGGCCTCTGGAAACACCATATATTTT.

This rearrangement joins TRBV4-1 to TRBJ2-5, with 16 nucleotides matching TRBD2. V trimming: 3 bases; J trimming: 9 bases; junction bases outside the gene matches: 4. The CDR3 totals 15 residues. The V gene's germline CDR1 is MGHRA and CDR2 YSYEKL. CDR3 loop: CASSQGTSGGEAQYF. The CDR3 DNA follows: TGCGCCAGCAGCCAGGGGACTAGCGGGGGGGAGGCCCAGTACTTC.

This clone was picked up one time. The chain is built from TRBV19 and TRBJ1-5; 10 bases fit TRBD1. Germline V gene data show CDR1 as LNHDA and CDR2 as SQIVND (reference sequence). The ends lost 6 bases at V and 4 bases at J; junction bases unmatched: 6. The CDR3 length is 15 residues. DNA for the CDR3: TGTGCCAGTAGGACTCCGGGACAGGGGAATCAGCCCCAGCATTTT. Its translation: CASRTPGQGNQPQHF.

The chain is built from TRBV2 and TRBJ2-2; 7 nucleotides line up with TRBD1. Germline CDR1 reads SNHLY; CDR2 reads FYNNEI. The CDR3 runs to 15 residues. The V gene end was trimmed by 8 bases and the J gene end by 0 bases; junction bases not matched to a gene: 6. This chain's CDR3 is CASYETGSNTGELFF. CDR3 nucleotide sequence: TGTGCCAGCTATGAGACAGGGTCGAACACCGGGGAGCTGTTTTTT.

As concerns this clone: Within the sample, other DNA sequences also encode this same CDR3. The genes are TRBV19 and TRBJ1-1, with D hard to call. V was pared by 1 base and J by 5 bases, with 14 bases between. The CDR3 contains 15 residues. CDR1 and CDR2 (germline): LNHDA, SQIVND (reference sequence). The CDR3 sequence: CASSIGPDRGTEAFF. The DNA for the CDR3 is TGTGCCAGTAGTATAGGGCCCGACCGGGGAACTGAAGCTTTCTTT.

V is TRBV25-1 and J is TRBJ2-2, with D hard to call. Per germline, CDR1 MGHDK and CDR2 SYGVNS. This CDR3 comprises 14 residues. V was shortened by 3 bases and J by 1 base, with 6 bases between the two germline ends. The CDR3: CASSEAENTGELFF. Written as DNA, the CDR3 is TGTGCCAGCAGTGAGGCAGAGAACACCGGGGAGCTGTTTTTT.

The J gene is TRBJ2-2, the V gene TRBV4-3; possible D gene TRBD1, 5 bases. The CDR3 has 15 residues. Germline-derived CDR1 and CDR2 are LGHNA and YSLEER. V lost 1 base, J lost 8 bases, and 14 bases lay in between. The CDR3 region is CASSQVGQSGGELFF. The CDR3 nucleotides read TGCGCCAGCAGCCAAGTGGGCCAGTCAGGGGGGGAGCTGTTTTTT.

The rearrangement uses TRBV10-3 and TRBJ1-3; 9 bases are a match to TRBD1. The CDR3 is 15 amino acids. CDR1 and CDR2 (germline): ENHRY, SYGVKD. With 3 bases clipped from V and 4 bases from J, the junction kept 4 bases outside the gene matches. The DNA for the CDR3 is TGTGCCATCAGTGAAACAGGGGGCGCAGGAAACACCATATATTTT. Its translation: CAISETGGAGNTIYF.

The chain carries TRBV6-5 and TRBJ1-1; 8 bases match TRBD1. CDR3 length equals 13 residues. Germline CDR1 reads MNHEY; CDR2 reads SVGAGI. After removal of 6 bases from V and 6 bases from J, the junction contained 6 bases not matched to a gene. The CDR3 region has the DNA TGTGCCAGCAGGGTGACAGGGGACGCTGAAGCTTTCTTT. Translating it yields CASRVTGDAEAFF.

The gene calls are TRBV19 and TRBJ1-5; no definite D call. Germline assignment: CDR1 LNHDA and CDR2 SQIVND (reference sequence). CDR3 length equals 14 residues. In DNA, the CDR3 is TGTGACAGCATTCGGAGAAGGAGTAATCAGCCCCAGCATTTT. It translates to CDSIRRRSNQPQHF.

The chain is built from TRBV5-4 and TRBJ1-3, with 10 nucleotides matching TRBD1. Germline trimming cut 0 bases from V and 3 bases from J; bases unmatched to any gene: 3. Germline CDR1 is SGHNT and CDR2 is YYREEE (reference sequence). The CDR3 covers 16 residues. CDR3 DNA sequence: TGTGCCAGCAGCTTGGTGACAGGGGGCAATGGAAACACCATATATTTT. Protein: CASSLVTGGNGNTIYF.

This clone came up a few times. This chain uses TRBV6-1 with TRBJ1-4, with 7 bases identical to TRBD1. Per germline, CDR1 MNHNS and CDR2 SASEGT. Unmatched junction bases numbered 0, after V lost 3 bases and J lost 2 bases. This CDR3 spans 14 amino acids. CDR3 region: CASSETGTNEKLFF. The CDR3, as DNA: TGTGCCAGCAGTGAGACAGGGACTAATGAAAAACTGTTTTTT.

The chain couples TRBV20-1 to TRBJ2-1; 7 nucleotides agree with TRBD2. CDR1 is DFQATT, CDR2 SNEGSKA, per germline (reference sequence). V lost 3 bases to trimming and J lost 5 bases; unmatched junction nucleotides: 7. This CDR3 region has 14 residues. The CDR3 DNA reads TGCAGTGCTAGTAAGGCAGCGGGGAACAATGAGCAGTTCTTC. Protein product: CSASKAAGNNEQFF.

The chain employs TRBV11-2 and TRBJ2-7, with 7 nucleotides matching TRBD2. J was trimmed by 3 bases and V by 4 bases; bases with no gene match: 12. CDR1 SGHAT and CDR2 FQNNGV come from the germline V gene. The CDR3 sequence is 16 residues long. The chain's CDR3 is CASSSLGGRDYYEQYF. The CDR3 nucleotides are TGTGCCAGCAGCTCCCTCGGGGGACGGGACTACTACGAGCAGTACTTC.

This sequence joins TRBV18 and TRBJ1-2; TRBD1 aligns across 9 bases. CDR3 size: 15 residues. Germline trimming cut 4 bases from V and 4 bases from J; bases unmatched to any gene: 7. Germline V gene data show CDR1 as KGHSH and CDR2 as LQKENI. This CDR3 reads CASSLYDRGVYGYTF. DNA of the CDR3: TGTGCCAGCTCACTTTACGACAGGGGGGTCTATGGCTACACCTTC. The full variable domain, rest sourced from reference TRBV18 and TRBJ1-2, is NAGVMQNPRHLVRRRGQEARLRCSPMKGHSHVYWYRQLPEEGLKFMVYLQKENIIDESGMPKERFSAEFPKEGPSILRIQQVVRGDSAAYFCASSLYDRGVYGYTFGSGTRLTVV.